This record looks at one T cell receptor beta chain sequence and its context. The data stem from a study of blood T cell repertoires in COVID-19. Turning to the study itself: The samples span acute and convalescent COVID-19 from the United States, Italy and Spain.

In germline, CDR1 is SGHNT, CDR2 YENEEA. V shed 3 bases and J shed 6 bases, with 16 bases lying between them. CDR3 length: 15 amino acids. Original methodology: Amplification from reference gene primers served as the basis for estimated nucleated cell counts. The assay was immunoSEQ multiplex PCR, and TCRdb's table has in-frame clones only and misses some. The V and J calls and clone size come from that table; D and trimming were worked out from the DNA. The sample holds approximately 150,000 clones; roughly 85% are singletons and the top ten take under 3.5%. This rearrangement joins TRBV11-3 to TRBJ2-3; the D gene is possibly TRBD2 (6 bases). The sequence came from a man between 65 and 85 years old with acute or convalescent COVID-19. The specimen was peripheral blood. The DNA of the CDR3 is TGTGCCAGCAGCTTCGGCGGGGCCTCATTGGATACGCAGTATTTT. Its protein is CASSFGGASLDTQYF.